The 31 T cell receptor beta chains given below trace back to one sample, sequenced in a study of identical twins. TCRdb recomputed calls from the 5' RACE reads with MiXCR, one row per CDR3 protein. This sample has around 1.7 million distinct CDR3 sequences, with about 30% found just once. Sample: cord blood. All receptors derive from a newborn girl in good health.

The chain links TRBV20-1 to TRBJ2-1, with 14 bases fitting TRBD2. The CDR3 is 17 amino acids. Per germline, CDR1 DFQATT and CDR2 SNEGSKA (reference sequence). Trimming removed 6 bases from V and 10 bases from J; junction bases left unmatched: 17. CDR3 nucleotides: TGCAGTGCAATGATCCCGGGACTAGCGGGGGTCTCCTACGAGCAGTTCTTC. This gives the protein CSAMIPGLAGVSYEQFF.

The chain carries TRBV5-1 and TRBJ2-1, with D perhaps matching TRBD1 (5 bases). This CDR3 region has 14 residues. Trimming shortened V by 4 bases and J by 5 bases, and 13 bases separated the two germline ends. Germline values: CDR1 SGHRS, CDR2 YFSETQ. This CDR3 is CASSPRRVNNEQFF. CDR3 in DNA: TGCGCCAGCAGCCCCCGCAGGGTGAACAATGAGCAGTTCTTC.

The CDR3 is CAISTSLAGTFNEQFF. CDR3 nucleotide sequence: TGTGCCATCAGTACATCGCTAGCGGGAACTTTCAATGAGCAGTTCTTC. The gene calls are TRBV10-3 and TRBJ2-1; 9 bases agree with TRBD2. V trimming: 5 bases; J trimming: 6 bases; junction bases outside the gene matches: 11. This CDR3 spans 16 amino acids. Looked up from germline, CDR1 is ENHRY and CDR2 is SYGVKD.

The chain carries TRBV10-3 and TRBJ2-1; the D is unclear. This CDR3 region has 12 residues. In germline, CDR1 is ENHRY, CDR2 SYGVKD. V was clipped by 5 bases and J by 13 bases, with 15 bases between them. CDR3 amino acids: CAISRQDGDQFF. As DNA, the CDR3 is TGTGCCATCAGTAGGCAGGACGGTGATCAGTTCTTC.

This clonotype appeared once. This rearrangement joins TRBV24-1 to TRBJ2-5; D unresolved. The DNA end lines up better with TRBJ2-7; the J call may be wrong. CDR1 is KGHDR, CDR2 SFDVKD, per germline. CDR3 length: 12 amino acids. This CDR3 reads CATSDFTYEQYF. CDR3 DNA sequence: TGTGCCACCAGTGATTTCACCTACGAGCAGTACTTC.

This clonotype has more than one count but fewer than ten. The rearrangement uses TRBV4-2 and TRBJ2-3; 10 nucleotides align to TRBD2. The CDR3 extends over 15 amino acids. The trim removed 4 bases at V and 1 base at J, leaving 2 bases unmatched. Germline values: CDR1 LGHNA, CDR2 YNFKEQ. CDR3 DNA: TGTGCCAGCAGCCCTAGCGGGAGTGGCACAGATACGCAGTATTTT. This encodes CASSPSGSGTDTQYF.

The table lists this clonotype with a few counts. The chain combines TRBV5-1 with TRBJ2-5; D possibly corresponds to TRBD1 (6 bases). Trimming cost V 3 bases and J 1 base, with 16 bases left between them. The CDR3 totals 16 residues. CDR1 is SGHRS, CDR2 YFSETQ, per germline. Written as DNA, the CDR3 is TGCGCCAGCAGCTCCTACCGGGACACAGGCCAAGAGACCCAGTACTTC. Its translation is CASSSYRDTGQETQYF.

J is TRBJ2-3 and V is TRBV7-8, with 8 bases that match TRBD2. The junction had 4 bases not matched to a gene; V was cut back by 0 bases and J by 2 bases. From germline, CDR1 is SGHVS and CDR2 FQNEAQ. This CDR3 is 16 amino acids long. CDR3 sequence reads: CASSLAVREVTDTQYF. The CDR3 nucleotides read TGTGCCAGCAGCTTAGCGGTGCGGGAGGTCACAGATACGCAGTATTTT.

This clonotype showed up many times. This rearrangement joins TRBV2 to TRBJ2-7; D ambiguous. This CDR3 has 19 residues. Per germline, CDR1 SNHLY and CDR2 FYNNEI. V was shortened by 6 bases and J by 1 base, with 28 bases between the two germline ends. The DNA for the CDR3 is TGTGCCAGCAGACACAGTTGGGCCACCGGGCCACGCAAATCCTACGAGCAGTACTTC. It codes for CASRHSWATGPRKSYEQYF. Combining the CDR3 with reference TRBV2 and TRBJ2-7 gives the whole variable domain EPEVTQTPSHQVTQMGQEVILRCVPISNHLYFYWYRQILGQKVEFLVSFYNNEISEKSEIFDDQFSVERPDGSNFTLKIRSTKLEDSAMYFCASRHSWATGPRKSYEQYFGPGTRLTVT.

This CDR3 reads CASSLEFVTLETQYF. In DNA, the CDR3 is TGTGCCAGCAGCTTGGAGTTTGTGACCCTCGAGACCCAGTACTTC. The chain links TRBV5-6 to TRBJ2-5; D remains unclear. The CDR3 runs to 15 residues. Deletions cut 0 bases from V and 5 bases from J, with 14 bases between. Germline CDR1 SGHDT, CDR2 YYEEEE. The variable domain in full, with the rest retrieved from reference TRBV5-6 and TRBJ2-5, is DAGVTQSPTHLIKTRGQQVTLRCSPKSGHDTVSWYQQALGQGPQFIFQYYEEEERQRGNFPDRFSGHQFPNYSSELNVNALLLGDSALYLCASSLEFVTLETQYFGPGTRLLVL.

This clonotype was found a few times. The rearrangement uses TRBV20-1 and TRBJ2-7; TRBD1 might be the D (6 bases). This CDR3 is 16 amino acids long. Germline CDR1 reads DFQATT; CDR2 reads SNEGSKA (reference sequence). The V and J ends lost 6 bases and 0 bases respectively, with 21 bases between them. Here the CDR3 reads CSAHLAGTLSSYEQYF. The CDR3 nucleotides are TGCAGTGCCCACTTAGCCGGGACATTAAGCTCCTACGAGCAGTACTTC.

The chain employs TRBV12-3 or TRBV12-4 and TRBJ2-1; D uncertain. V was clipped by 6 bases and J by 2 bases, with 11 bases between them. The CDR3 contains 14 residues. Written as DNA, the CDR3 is TGTGCCAGCAGGACCTCAGGTACCTACAATGAGCAGTTCTTC. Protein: CASRTSGTYNEQFF.

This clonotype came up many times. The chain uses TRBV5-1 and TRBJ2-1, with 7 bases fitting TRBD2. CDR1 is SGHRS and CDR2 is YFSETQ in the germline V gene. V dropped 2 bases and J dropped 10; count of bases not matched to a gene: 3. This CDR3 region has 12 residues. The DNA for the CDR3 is TGCGCCAGCAGCTTAGCGGGGTTCGAGCAGTTCTTC. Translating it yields CASSLAGFEQFF. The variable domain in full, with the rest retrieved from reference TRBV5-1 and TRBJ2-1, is KAGVTQTPRYLIKTRGQQVTLSCSPISGHRSVSWYQQTPGQGLQFLFEYFSETQRNKGNFPGRFSGRQFSNSRSEMNVSTLELGDSALYLCASSLAGFEQFFGPGTRLTVL.

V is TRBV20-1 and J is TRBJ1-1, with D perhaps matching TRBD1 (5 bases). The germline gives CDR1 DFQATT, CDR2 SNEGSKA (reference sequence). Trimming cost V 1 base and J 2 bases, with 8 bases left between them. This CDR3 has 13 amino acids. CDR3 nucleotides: TGCAGTGCTAGAGTTGGACAAAACACTGAAGCTTTCTTT. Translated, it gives CSARVGQNTEAFF.

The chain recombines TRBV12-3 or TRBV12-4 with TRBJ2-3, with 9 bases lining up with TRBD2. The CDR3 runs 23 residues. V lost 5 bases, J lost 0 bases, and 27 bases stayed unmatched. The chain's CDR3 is CASSPWDSLNGLAGPYSTDTQYF. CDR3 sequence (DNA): TGTGCCAGCAGTCCCTGGGACAGCCTTAACGGGCTAGCGGGGCCTTATAGCACAGATACGCAGTATTTT.

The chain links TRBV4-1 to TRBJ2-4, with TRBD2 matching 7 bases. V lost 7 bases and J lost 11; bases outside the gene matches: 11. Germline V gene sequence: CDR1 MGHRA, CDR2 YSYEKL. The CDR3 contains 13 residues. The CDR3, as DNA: TGCGCCAGCACCACCAAAGTGGCGGGAGTTCAGTACTTC. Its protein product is CASTTKVAGVQYF.

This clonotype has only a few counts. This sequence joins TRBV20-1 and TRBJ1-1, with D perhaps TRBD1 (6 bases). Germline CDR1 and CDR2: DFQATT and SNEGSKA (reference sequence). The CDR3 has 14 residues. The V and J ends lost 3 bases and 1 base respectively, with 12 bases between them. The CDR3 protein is CSARVADRNTEAFF. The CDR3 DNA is TGCAGTGCTAGGGTCGCGGACAGGAACACTGAAGCTTTCTTT.

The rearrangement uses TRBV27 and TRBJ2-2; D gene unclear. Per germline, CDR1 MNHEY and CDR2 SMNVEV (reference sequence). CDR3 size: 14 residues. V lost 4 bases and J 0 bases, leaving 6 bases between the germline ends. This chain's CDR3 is CASSYIANTGELFF. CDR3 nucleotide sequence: TGTGCCAGCAGTTACATCGCGAACACCGGGGAGCTGTTTTTT.

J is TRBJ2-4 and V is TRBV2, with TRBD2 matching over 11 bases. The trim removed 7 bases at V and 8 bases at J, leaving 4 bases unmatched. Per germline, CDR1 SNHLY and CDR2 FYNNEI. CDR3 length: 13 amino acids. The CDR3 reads CASNSGGAYIQYF. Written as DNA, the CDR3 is TGTGCCAGCAATAGCGGGGGGGCGTACATTCAGTACTTC.

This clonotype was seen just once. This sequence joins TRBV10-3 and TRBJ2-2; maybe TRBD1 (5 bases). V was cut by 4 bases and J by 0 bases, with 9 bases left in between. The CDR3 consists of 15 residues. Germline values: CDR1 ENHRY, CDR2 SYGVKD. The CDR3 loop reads CAISGSTANTGELFF. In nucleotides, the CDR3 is TGTGCCATCAGTGGGTCGACAGCGAACACCGGGGAGCTGTTTTTT.

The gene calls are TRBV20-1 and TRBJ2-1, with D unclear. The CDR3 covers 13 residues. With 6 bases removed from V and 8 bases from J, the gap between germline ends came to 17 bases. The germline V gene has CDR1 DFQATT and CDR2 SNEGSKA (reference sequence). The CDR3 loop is CSAPLRAPYEQFF. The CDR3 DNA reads TGCAGTGCCCCGCTCCGGGCTCCATATGAGCAGTTCTTC.

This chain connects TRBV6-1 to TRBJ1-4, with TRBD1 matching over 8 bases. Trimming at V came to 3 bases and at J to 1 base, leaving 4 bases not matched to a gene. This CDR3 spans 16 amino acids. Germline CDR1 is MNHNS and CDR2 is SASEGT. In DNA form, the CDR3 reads TGTGCCAGCAGTGACCGACAGGGGTTAACTAATGAAAAACTGTTTTTT. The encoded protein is CASSDRQGLTNEKLFF.

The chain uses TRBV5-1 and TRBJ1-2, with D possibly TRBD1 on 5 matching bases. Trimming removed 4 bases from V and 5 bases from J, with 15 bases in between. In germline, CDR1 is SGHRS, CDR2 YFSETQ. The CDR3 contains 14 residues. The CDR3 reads CASSITGTDYGYTF. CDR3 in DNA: TGCGCCAGCAGCATAACCGGGACGGATTATGGCTACACCTTC.

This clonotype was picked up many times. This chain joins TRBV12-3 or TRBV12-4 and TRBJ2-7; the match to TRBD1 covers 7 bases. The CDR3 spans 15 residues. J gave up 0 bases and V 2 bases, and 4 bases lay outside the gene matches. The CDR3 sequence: CASSLKGQSSYEQYF. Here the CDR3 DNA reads TGTGCCAGCAGTTTAAAGGGACAGAGCTCCTACGAGCAGTACTTC.

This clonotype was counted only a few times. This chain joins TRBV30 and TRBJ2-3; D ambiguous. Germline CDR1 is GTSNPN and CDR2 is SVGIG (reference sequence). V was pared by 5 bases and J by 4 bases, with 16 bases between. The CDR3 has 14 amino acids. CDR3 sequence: CAWRSLGPADTQYF. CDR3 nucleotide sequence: TGTGCCTGGCGGTCCCTCGGACCGGCAGATACGCAGTATTTT.

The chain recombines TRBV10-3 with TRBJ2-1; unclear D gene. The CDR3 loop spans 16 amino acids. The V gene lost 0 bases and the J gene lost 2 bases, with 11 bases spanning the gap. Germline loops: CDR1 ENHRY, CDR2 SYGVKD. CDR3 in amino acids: CAISESTWNPYNEQFF. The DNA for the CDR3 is TGTGCCATCAGTGAGTCGACCTGGAATCCCTACAATGAGCAGTTCTTC.

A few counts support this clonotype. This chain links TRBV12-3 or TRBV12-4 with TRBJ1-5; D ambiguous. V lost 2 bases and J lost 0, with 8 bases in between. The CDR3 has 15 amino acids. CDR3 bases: TGTGCCAGCAGTTTACAGGTCGTTAGCAATCAGCCCCAGCATTTT. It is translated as CASSLQVVSNQPQHF.

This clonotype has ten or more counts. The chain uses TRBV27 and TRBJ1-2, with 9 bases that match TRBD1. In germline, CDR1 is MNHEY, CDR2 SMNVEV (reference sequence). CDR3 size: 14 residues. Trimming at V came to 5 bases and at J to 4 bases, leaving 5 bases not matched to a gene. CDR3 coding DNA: TGTGCCAGCAGTCCCGGGACAGGGTTCTATGGCTACACCTTC. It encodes CASSPGTGFYGYTF.

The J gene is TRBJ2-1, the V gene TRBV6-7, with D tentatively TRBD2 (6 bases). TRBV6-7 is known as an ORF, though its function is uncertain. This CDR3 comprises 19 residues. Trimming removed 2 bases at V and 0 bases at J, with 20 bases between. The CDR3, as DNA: TGTGCCAGCAGTTACCCGAGTAAGGGGACTTATTACTCCTACAATGAGCAGTTCTTC. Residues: CASSYPSKGTYYSYNEQFF.

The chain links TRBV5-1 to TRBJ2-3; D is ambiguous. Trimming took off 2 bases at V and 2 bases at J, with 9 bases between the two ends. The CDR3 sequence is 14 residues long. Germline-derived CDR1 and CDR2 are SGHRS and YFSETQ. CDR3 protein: CASSFNWPTDTQYF. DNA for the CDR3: TGCGCCAGCAGCTTTAATTGGCCCACAGATACGCAGTATTTT.

In nucleotides, the CDR3 is TGCAGTGCTAGAAAACTCTACGAGCAGTACTTC. It specifies CSARKLYEQYF. The chain employs TRBV20-1 and TRBJ2-7, with no clear D. The CDR3 sequence is 11 residues long. Germline assignment: CDR1 DFQATT and CDR2 SNEGSKA (reference sequence). Trimming stripped 2 bases from V and 3 bases from J, with 5 bases between.